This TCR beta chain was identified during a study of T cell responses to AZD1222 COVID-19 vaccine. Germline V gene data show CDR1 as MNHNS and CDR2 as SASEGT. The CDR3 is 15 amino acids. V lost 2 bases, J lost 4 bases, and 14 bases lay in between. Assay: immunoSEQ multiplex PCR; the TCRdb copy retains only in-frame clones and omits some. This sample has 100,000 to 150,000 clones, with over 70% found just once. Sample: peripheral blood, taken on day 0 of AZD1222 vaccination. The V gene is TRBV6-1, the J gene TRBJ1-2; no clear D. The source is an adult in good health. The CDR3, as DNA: TGTGCCAGCAGTGAAAACTACGGAGGGATCTATGGCTACACCTTC. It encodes CASSENYGGIYGYTF.